The next 15 T cell receptor beta chains were all read from a single sample in a study of cytomegalovirus exposure and HLA in healthy donors. It was with 60 Vbeta and 13 Jbeta primers that the PCR ran. The protocol was immunoSEQ multiplex PCR, while the TCRdb copy is restricted to in-frame clones and leaves out a portion. The repertoire holds approximately 160,000 clones, less than 90% seen once, with less than 5% in the top ten. Sequenced material: PBMCs. The origin of the receptors is a man aged 45 to 65 in good health and CMV-seropositive.

The chain is built from TRBV19 and TRBJ1-6; weak D call: TRBD1 (5 bases). The CDR3 is made up of 17 amino acids. Germline V CDR1 and CDR2: LNHDA, SQIVND (reference sequence). V was clipped by 5 bases and J by 3 bases, with 17 bases between them. The CDR3 region has the DNA TGTGCCAGTAGTTACTTGTCTCGGGGGTACTATAATTCACCCCTCCACTTT. Translation gives CASSYLSRGYYNSPLHF.

The CDR3 DNA reads TGTGCCTGGAGTGTACTTAGCGGGAGTTCCTACGAGCAGTACTTC. Translating it yields CAWSVLSGSSYEQYF. This chain links TRBV30 with TRBJ2-7; TRBD2 matches at 9 bases. The CDR3 has 15 amino acids. Germline lookup yields CDR1 GTSNPN and CDR2 SVGIG (reference sequence). Trimming took 0 bases from V and 1 from J; bases not matched to a gene: 4.

This chain joins TRBV9 and TRBJ2-3, with D tentatively TRBD1 (6 bases). The length of the CDR3 is 15 residues. Germline loops: CDR1 SGDLS, CDR2 YYNGEE. V lost 0 bases and J lost 1, with 9 bases in between. The CDR3 loop is CASSVGGQRTDTQYF. As DNA, the CDR3 is TGTGCCAGCAGCGTAGGGGGGCAGCGCACAGATACGCAGTATTTT. Complete variable domain (other parts from reference TRBV9 and TRBJ2-3): DSGVTQTPKHLITATGQRVTLRCSPRSGDLSVYWYQQSLDQGLQFLIQYYNGEERAKGNILERFSAQQFPDLHSELNLSSLELGDSALYFCASSVGGQRTDTQYFGPGTRLTVL.

This clone was seen once. The V call is TRBV28, the J call TRBJ2-5, with 9 bases matching TRBD1. The germline V gene has CDR1 MDHEN and CDR2 SYDVKM. This CDR3 region has 15 residues. V was clipped by 6 bases and J by 2 bases; unmatched bases: 7. The CDR3 DNA reads as TGTGCCAGCAGCGACAGGGGGAACTTACAAGAGACCCAGTACTTC. Translated, it gives CASSDRGNLQETQYF.

This sequence joins TRBV7-6 and TRBJ2-5; the D gene is possibly TRBD2 (6 bases). The germline CDR1 and CDR2 sequences are SGHVS and FNYEAQ. The CDR3 is made up of 14 amino acids. V shed 5 bases and J shed 2 bases, with 12 bases lying between them. As DNA, the CDR3 is TGTGCCAGCAGCCCGGGACTTCCTCAAGAGACCCAGTACTTC. Translated: CASSPGLPQETQYF.

The chain links TRBV5-1 to TRBJ1-1, with 8 positions matching TRBD1. The germline CDR1 and CDR2 sequences are SGHRS and YFSETQ. After removal of 4 bases from V and 5 bases from J, the junction contained 4 bases not matched to a gene. The CDR3 extends over 13 amino acids. As DNA, the CDR3 is TGCGCCAGCAGCCGACAGGGGCAAACTGAAGCTTTCTTT. Translated, it gives CASSRQGQTEAFF. The whole variable domain, filled in from reference TRBV5-1 and TRBJ1-1, reads KAGVTQTPRYLIKTRGQQVTLSCSPISGHRSVSWYQQTPGQGLQFLFEYFSETQRNKGNFPGRFSGRQFSNSRSEMNVSTLELGDSALYLCASSRQGQTEAFFGQGTRLTVV.

This chain joins TRBV28 and TRBJ1-2, with 7 bases aligning to TRBD1. Germline loops: CDR1 MDHEN, CDR2 SYDVKM. V trimming: 4 bases; J trimming: 8 bases; junction bases outside the gene matches: 16. The CDR3 is 16 amino acids. In nucleotides, the CDR3 is TGTGCCAGCAGTTCCCTAAAAGGTATAAGGGGGCGAGGCTACACCTTC. The encoded protein is CASSSLKGIRGRGYTF.

This clone was recorded once. The V and J genes are TRBV7-2 and TRBJ1-6; maybe TRBD1 (6 bases). Germline CDR1 reads SGHTA; CDR2 reads FQGNSA. With 3 bases removed from V and 9 bases from J, the gap between germline ends came to 12 bases. CDR3 length: 14 amino acids. The DNA of the CDR3 is TGTGCCAGCAGCTTGAGCACAGGGTTTTCACCCCTCCACTTT. It translates to CASSLSTGFSPLHF.

This chain uses TRBV4-3 with TRBJ2-7; 10 positions match TRBD2. The CDR3 runs 16 residues. Germline loops: CDR1 LGHNA, CDR2 YSLEER. V shed 3 bases and J 4 bases; nucleotides not matched to a gene: 9. CDR3 in DNA: TGCGCCAGCAGCCAGGATCCCGGGACTAGCGTTTACGAGCAGTACTTC. Translating gives CASSQDPGTSVYEQYF.

V is TRBV6-5 and J is TRBJ2-7, with D possibly TRBD1 on 6 matching bases. The length of the CDR3 is 11 residues. V shed 6 bases and J shed 13 bases, with 16 bases lying between them. The germline V gene has CDR1 MNHEY and CDR2 SVGAGI. CDR3 nucleotides: TGTGCCAGCAGCCTCGGGACAAAGGAATACTTC. Translating gives CASSLGTKEYF.

The chain employs TRBV13 and TRBJ1-1; 11 bases fit TRBD1. Germline V CDR1 and CDR2: PRHDT, FYEKMQ (reference sequence). Trimming removed 1 base from V and 5 bases from J; junction bases left unmatched: 6. CDR3 size: 16 residues. The CDR3 nucleotides read TGTGCCAGCAGCTTAGTTGGGACAGGGGGTTATACTGAAGCTTTCTTT. This translates into CASSLVGTGGYTEAFF.

This clone was found a few times. V gene TRBV30 combines with J gene TRBJ2-3; TRBD2 aligns across 14 bases. V shed 1 base and J 5 bases; nucleotides not matched to a gene: 5. Germline assignment: CDR1 GTSNPN and CDR2 SVGIG (reference sequence). CDR3 length: 16 amino acids. The CDR3 sequence is CAWSAGLAGGGDTQYF. As DNA, the CDR3 is TGTGCCTGGAGTGCCGGACTAGCGGGAGGAGGAGATACGCAGTATTTT.

The V call is TRBV5-5, the J call TRBJ2-7, with D perhaps matching TRBD1 (6 bases). CDR1 SGHKS and CDR2 YYEKEE come from the germline V gene (reference sequence). The CDR3 is 11 amino acids. The V end was cut by 5 bases, the J end by 4 bases, with 7 bases between. The CDR3 DNA is TGTGCCAGCAGTACAGGGTACGAGCAGTACTTC. Amino acids: CASSTGYEQYF.

The chain employs TRBV27 and TRBJ2-2, with 8 bases aligning to TRBD1. Germline V gives CDR1 MNHEY, CDR2 SMNVEV (reference sequence). The J segment lost 3 bases and the V segment lost 6 bases, leaving 9 bases of the junction unmatched. This CDR3 spans 16 amino acids. The CDR3 DNA is TGTGCCAGCAGGGACCGGGCAGGGGGCTACACCGGGGAGCTGTTTTTT. Residues: CASRDRAGGYTGELFF.

The chain uses TRBV5-1 and TRBJ1-6; D is unclear. Per germline, CDR1 SGHRS and CDR2 YFSETQ. This CDR3 is built from 18 residues. Trimming took off 4 bases at V and 0 bases at J, with 17 bases between the two ends. The CDR3 nucleotides read TGCGCCAGCAGCCTAGGACCTGAAGGGAGCTCCTATAATTCACCCCTCCACTTT. Translated, it gives CASSLGPEGSSYNSPLHF.